The 14 T cell receptor beta chains below were found in one sample sequenced in a study of T cell repertoires in cytomegalovirus infection. Their cognate antigens are unknown. TCRdb re-analysed the reads in MiXCR, keeping a single row per CDR3 protein. This sample has around 99,000 distinct CDR3 sequences, with 25% to 30% found just once. This sample comprised CD8+ T cells from cultured PBMCs, obtained from culture after CMV antigen stimulation. The source is a human donor in good health (CMV status not recorded). Some clones in this sample may be carry-over from other donors' samples.

J is TRBJ2-1 and V is TRBV5-1; 10 bases are a match to TRBD2. V lost 1 base and J lost 9; bases outside the gene matches: 7. This CDR3 region has 15 residues. The germline V gene has CDR1 SGHRS and CDR2 YFSETQ. The CDR3: CASSLWSGGASEQFF. CDR3 coding DNA: TGCGCCAGCAGCTTGTGGAGCGGGGGGGCGAGTGAGCAGTTCTTC.

This clonotype came up a few times. This chain links TRBV10-3 with TRBJ2-7, with TRBD1 matching over 8 bases. The CDR3 runs to 12 residues. V dropped 11 bases and J dropped 4; count of bases not matched to a gene: 7. CDR1 is ENHRY and CDR2 is SYGVKD in the germline V gene. CDR3 nucleotide sequence: TGTGCCGTCCCGGGACAGGCATACGAGCAGTACTTC. It codes for CAVPGQAYEQYF.

The chain uses TRBV11-2 and TRBJ1-1, with no clear D. Looked up from germline, CDR1 is SGHAT and CDR2 is FQNNGV. The CDR3 loop spans 13 amino acids. The V end was cut by 5 bases, the J end by 0 bases, with 7 bases between. As DNA, the CDR3 is TGTGCCAGCAGCCCTGTCTTGAACACTGAAGCTTTCTTT. Translating it yields CASSPVLNTEAFF.

This clonotype was picked up a small number of times. This sequence joins TRBV27 and TRBJ1-5, with D possibly TRBD1 on 6 matching bases. This CDR3 has 14 residues. Trimming removed 5 bases from V and 5 bases from J, with 13 bases in between. Per the germline V gene, CDR1 is MNHEY and CDR2 is SMNVEV (reference sequence). This CDR3 reads CASSLYTGHQPQHF. The CDR3 coding sequence is TGTGCCAGCAGTCTCTATACAGGGCATCAGCCCCAGCATTTT.

This clonotype was picked up a small number of times. V and J are TRBV6-2 or TRBV6-3 and TRBJ1-5; 10 bases line up with TRBD1. After removal of 0 bases from V and 9 bases from J, the junction contained 8 bases not matched to a gene. CDR1 is MNHEY, CDR2 SVGEGT, per germline. This CDR3 is built from 16 residues. This CDR3 reads CASSYSPGTGDWPQHF. CDR3 nucleotide sequence: TGTGCCAGCAGTTACTCCCCCGGGACAGGGGACTGGCCCCAGCATTTT.

The rearrangement joins TRBV20-1 to TRBJ2-7; D uncertain. This CDR3 is built from 11 residues. The germline CDR1 and CDR2 sequences are DFQATT and SNEGSKA (reference sequence). For the CDR3, the DNA is TGCGGTCAGACACCCCACTACGAGCAGTACTTC. Translating it yields CGQTPHYEQYF.

This clonotype has more than one count but fewer than ten. The chain recombines TRBV4-2 with TRBJ1-1; possibly TRBD1 for D (5 bases). Germline V gene data show CDR1 as LGHNA and CDR2 as YNFKEQ. The CDR3 is 14 residues long. Trimming took 3 bases from V and 1 from J, leaving 9 bases between them. The CDR3 region has the DNA TGTGCCAGCAGCCACCTGACAGCGAACACTGAAGCTTTCTTT. Translated, it gives CASSHLTANTEAFF.

This clonotype occurred a few times. The chain carries TRBV7-6 and TRBJ2-7, with D possibly being TRBD1 (8 bases). From germline, CDR1 is SGHVS and CDR2 FNYEAQ. CDR3 length: 18 residues. Trimming took 5 bases from V and 8 from J, leaving 31 bases between them. CDR3 in amino acids: CASSPVDREGLEANQQYF. CDR3 nucleotide sequence: TGTGCCAGCAGCCCTGTGGACAGGGAGGGTTTAGAGGCCAACCAGCAGTACTTC.

This clonotype was picked up many times. V is TRBV7-2 and J is TRBJ2-1, with 8 bases identical to TRBD2. Trimming took 3 bases from V and 7 from J; bases not matched to a gene: 5. Germline V gives CDR1 SGHTA, CDR2 FQGNSA. The CDR3 is 14 residues long. The CDR3 loop reads CASSFGGAGNEQFF. CDR3 nucleotide sequence: TGTGCCAGCAGCTTCGGGGGGGCTGGTAATGAGCAGTTCTTC.

The rearrangement links TRBV19 to TRBJ1-5, with TRBD1 as a possible D gene (5 bases). CDR3 length: 14 residues. The germline V gene encodes CDR1 LNHDA and CDR2 SQIVND (reference sequence). Trimming stripped 3 bases from V and 7 bases from J, with 13 bases between. CDR3 protein: CASSILTDRQPQHF. The DNA of the CDR3 is TGTGCCAGTAGTATTTTGACCGACAGACAGCCCCAGCATTTT.

The sample holds a few counts of this clonotype. The chain uses TRBV6-1 and TRBJ1-1, with D perhaps TRBD1 (6 bases). The CDR3 sequence is 14 residues long. Trimming stripped 7 bases from V and 2 bases from J, with 14 bases between. Germline values: CDR1 MNHNS, CDR2 SASEGT. CDR3 sequence reads: CASTQDRANTEAFF. CDR3 in DNA: TGTGCCAGCACCCAGGACAGAGCAAACACTGAAGCTTTCTTT.

This clonotype showed up just a few times. This sequence joins TRBV10-3 and TRBJ1-1, with TRBD1 identical over 7 bases. With 5 bases clipped from V and 6 bases from J, the junction kept 6 bases outside the gene matches. Germline loops: CDR1 ENHRY, CDR2 SYGVKD. This CDR3 has 13 residues. CDR3: CAISTTGEAEAFF. CDR3 DNA sequence: TGTGCCATCAGTACCACAGGGGAGGCTGAAGCTTTCTTT.

This clonotype was recorded at least ten times. The CDR3 DNA reads TGTGCCAGCAGCCGAGAGACCCAGTACTTC. This encodes CASSRETQYF. The J gene is TRBJ2-5, the V gene TRBV7-9, with D unclear. The CDR3 contains 10 residues. Germline assignment: CDR1 SEHNR and CDR2 FQNEAQ (reference sequence). The V end was cut by 5 bases, the J end by 4 bases, with 2 bases between.

This clonotype came up a few times. The chain uses TRBV6-1 and TRBJ1-5; TRBD1 is a possible D gene (6 bases). The CDR3 is made up of 15 amino acids. Per germline, CDR1 MNHNS and CDR2 SASEGT. V lost 3 bases and J lost 5, with 14 bases in between. CDR3 nucleotides: TGTGCCAGCAGTGAGACAGGCTATGCCCATCAGCCCCAGCATTTT. Its translation is CASSETGYAHQPQHF.